This TCR beta chain was captured in a study of identical twins. In its sample, this clonotype was seen a few times. The target antigen is unknown. Each donor was a healthy Caucasian. Study-level points and caveats: Some out-of-frame alpha sequences were shared by twins, and these showed excess low generation probability. Cord blood beta clonotypes that were abundant carried fewer insertions, and memory repertoires showed no such trend.

Each cDNA held unique molecular identifiers, and template switching gave it a universal primer site. TCRdb passed the 5' RACE reads through MiXCR, listing each CDR3 protein once. The sample has 1.5 million to 2 million distinct CDR3 sequences, less than 40% seen once. The clonotype was recovered from a newborn girl in good health. The sample taken for sequencing was cord blood.

The CDR3 sequence is CATSDSARFSEQFF. In DNA form, the CDR3 reads TGTGCCACCAGTGATTCGGCTAGATTTAGTGAGCAGTTCTTC. This chain connects TRBV24-1 to TRBJ2-1; D not certain. Trimming left V 2 bases short and J 9 bases short, with 13 bases between. Germline loops: CDR1 KGHDR, CDR2 SFDVKD. The CDR3 is made up of 14 amino acids.